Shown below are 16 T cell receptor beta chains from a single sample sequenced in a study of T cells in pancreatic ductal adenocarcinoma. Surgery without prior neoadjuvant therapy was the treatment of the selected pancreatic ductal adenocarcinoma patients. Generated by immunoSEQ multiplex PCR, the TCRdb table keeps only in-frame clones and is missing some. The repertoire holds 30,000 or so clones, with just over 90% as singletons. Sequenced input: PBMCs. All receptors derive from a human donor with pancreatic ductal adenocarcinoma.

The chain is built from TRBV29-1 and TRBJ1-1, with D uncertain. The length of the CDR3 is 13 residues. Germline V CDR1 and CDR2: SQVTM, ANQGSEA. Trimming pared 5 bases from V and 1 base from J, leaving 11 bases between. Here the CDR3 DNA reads TGCAGCGTTCTACGGTTGGGGAACACTGAAGCTTTCTTT. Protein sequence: CSVLRLGNTEAFF.

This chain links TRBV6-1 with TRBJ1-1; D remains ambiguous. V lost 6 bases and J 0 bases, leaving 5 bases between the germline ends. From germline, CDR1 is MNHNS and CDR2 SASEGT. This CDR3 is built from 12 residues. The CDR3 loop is CASRRMNTEAFF. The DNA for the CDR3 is TGTGCCAGCAGACGAATGAACACTGAAGCTTTCTTT.

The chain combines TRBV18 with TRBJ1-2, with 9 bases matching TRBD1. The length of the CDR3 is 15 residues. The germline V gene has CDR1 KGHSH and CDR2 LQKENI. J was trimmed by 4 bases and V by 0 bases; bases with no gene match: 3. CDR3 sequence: CASSPPGTGIYGYTF. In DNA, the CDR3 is TGTGCCAGCTCACCACCGGGGACAGGGATCTATGGCTACACCTTC. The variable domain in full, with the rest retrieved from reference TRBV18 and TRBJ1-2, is NAGVMQNPRHLVRRRGQEARLRCSPMKGHSHVYWYRQLPEEGLKFMVYLQKENIIDESGMPKERFSAEFPKEGPSILRIQQVVRGDSAAYFCASSPPGTGIYGYTFGSGTRLTVV.

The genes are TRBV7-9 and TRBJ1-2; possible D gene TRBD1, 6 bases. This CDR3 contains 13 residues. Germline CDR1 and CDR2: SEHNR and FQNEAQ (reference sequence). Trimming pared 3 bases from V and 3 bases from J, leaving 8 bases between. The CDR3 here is CASSFGQYYGYTF. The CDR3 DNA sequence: TGTGCCAGCAGCTTCGGACAGTACTATGGCTACACCTTC.

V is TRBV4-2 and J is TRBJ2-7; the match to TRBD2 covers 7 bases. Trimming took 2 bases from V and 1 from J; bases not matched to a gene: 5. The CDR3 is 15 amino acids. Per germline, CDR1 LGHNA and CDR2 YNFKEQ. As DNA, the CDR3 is TGTGCCAGCAGCCAACAGACTAGCCCTTCCTACGAGCAGTACTTC. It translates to CASSQQTSPSYEQYF.

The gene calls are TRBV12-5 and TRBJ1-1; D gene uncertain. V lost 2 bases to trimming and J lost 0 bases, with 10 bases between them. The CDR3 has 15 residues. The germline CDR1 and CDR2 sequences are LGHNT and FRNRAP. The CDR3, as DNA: TGTGCTAGTGGTTTGCCACAGAGCCTGAACACTGAAGCTTTCTTT. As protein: CASGLPQSLNTEAFF.

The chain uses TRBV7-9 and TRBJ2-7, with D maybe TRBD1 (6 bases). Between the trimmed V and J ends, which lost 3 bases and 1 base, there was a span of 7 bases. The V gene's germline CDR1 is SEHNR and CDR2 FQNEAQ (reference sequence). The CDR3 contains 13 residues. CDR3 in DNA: TGTGCCAGCAGCTTCCAGGGGTCCTACGAGCAGTACTTC. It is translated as CASSFQGSYEQYF.

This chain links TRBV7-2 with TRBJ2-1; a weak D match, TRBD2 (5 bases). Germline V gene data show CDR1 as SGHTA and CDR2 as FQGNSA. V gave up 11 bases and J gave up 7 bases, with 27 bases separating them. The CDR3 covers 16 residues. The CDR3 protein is CAVCLDRTSPLNEQFF. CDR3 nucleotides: TGTGCCGTCTGCCTCGACCGGACTTCACCTTTGAATGAGCAGTTCTTC.

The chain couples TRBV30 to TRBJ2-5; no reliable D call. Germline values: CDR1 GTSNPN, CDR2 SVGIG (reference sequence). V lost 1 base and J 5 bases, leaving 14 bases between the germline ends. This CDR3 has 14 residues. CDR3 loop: CAWSGGLVRETQYF. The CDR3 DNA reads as TGTGCCTGGAGTGGGGGATTGGTAAGGGAGACCCAGTACTTC.

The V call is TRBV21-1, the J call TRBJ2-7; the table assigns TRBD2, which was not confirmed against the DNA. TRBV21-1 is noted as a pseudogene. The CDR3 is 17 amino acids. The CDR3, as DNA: TGTGCCAGCAGCAAAGCTGGGGCGGGAGGTGTCCCCCACGAGCAGTACTTC. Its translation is CASSKAGAGGVPHEQYF.

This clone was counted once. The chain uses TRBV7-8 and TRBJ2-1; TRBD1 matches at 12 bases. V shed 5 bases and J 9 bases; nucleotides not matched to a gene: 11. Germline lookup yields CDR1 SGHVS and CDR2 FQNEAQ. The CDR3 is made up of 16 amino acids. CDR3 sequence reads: CASSAGTGGPTSEQFF. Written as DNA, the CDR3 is TGTGCCAGCAGCGCCGGGACAGGGGGCCCCACTAGTGAGCAGTTCTTC. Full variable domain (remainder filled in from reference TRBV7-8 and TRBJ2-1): GAGVSQSPRYKVAKRGQDVALRCDPISGHVSLFWYQQALGQGPEFLTYFQNEAQLDKSGLPSDRFFAERPEGSVSTLKIQRTQQEDSAVYLCASSAGTGGPTSEQFFGPGTRLTVL.

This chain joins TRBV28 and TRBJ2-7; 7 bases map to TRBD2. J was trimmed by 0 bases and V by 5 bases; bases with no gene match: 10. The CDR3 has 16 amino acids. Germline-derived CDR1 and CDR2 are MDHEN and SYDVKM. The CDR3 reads CASSPLGSGNSYEQYF. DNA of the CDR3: TGTGCCAGCAGTCCCCTGGGGAGCGGGAACTCCTACGAGCAGTACTTC.

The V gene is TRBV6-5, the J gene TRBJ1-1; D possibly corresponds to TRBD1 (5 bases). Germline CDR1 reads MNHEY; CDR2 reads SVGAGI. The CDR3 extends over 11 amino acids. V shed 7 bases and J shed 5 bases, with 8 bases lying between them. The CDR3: CASTHRTEAFF. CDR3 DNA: TGTGCCAGCACCCACAGGACTGAAGCTTTCTTT.

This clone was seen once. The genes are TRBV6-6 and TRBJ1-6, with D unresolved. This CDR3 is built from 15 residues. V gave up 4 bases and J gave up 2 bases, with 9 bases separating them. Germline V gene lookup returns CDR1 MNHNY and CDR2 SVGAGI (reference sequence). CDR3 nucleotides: TGTGCCAGCAGTTGGTCCGGACCCTATAATTCACCCCTCCACTTT. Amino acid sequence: CASSWSGPYNSPLHF.

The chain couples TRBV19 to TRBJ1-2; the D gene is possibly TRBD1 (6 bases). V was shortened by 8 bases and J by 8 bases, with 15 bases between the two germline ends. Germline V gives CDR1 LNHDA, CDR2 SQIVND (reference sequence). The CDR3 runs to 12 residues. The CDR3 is CASWGGRGGYTF. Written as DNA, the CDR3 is TGTGCCAGTTGGGGGGGGCGCGGGGGCTACACCTTC.

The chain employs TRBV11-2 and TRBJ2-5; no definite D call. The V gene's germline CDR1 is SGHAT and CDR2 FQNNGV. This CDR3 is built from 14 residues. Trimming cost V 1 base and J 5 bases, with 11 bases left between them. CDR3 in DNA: TGTGCCAGCAGCTTAGGCCATATAGGGGAGACCCAGTACTTC. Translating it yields CASSLGHIGETQYF.